What follows are 25 T cell receptor beta chains derived from one specimen sequenced in a study of T cell repertoires in cytomegalovirus infection. No antigens are known for them. TCRdb re-called the reads with MiXCR, one entry per CDR3 protein. Here the sample spans approximately 730,000 distinct CDR3 sequences, around 35% being singletons. The input for sequencing was cultured PBMCs, taken from culture after CMV antigen stimulation. All receptors derive from a human donor in good health (CMV status not recorded). Some clones in this sample may be carry-over from other donors' samples.

This rearrangement joins TRBV12-3 or TRBV12-4 to TRBJ1-5; D is perhaps TRBD1 (6 bases). The CDR3 is 15 residues long. Trimming took 7 bases from V and 6 from J, leaving 19 bases between them. CDR3 region: CASTFRVGAAQPQHF. CDR3 DNA: TGTGCCAGCACCTTTCGTGTGGGGGCGGCTCAGCCCCAGCATTTT.

A few counts support this clonotype. The chain has TRBV12-3 or TRBV12-4 and TRBJ2-1; D is undetermined. The CDR3 has 10 residues. V was clipped by 7 bases and J by 13 bases, with 11 bases between them. The CDR3 bases are TGTGCCAGCACCCAAGTAAGCCAGTTCTTC. The encoded protein is CASTQVSQFF.

The sample holds a few counts of this clonotype. The chain is built from TRBV2 and TRBJ2-7; perhaps D is TRBD1 or TRBD2 (5 bases each). Germline loops: CDR1 SNHLY, CDR2 FYNNEI. Between the trimmed V and J ends, which lost 0 bases and 6 bases, there was a span of 12 bases. The CDR3 totals 14 residues. CDR3 region: CASSEAGPALEQYF. In nucleotides, the CDR3 is TGTGCCAGCAGTGAAGCGGGACCGGCCCTCGAGCAGTACTTC. The variable domain in full, completed from reference TRBV2 and TRBJ2-7, reads EPEVTQTPSHQVTQMGQEVILRCVPISNHLYFYWYRQILGQKVEFLVSFYNNEISEKSEIFDDQFSVERPDGSNFTLKIRSTKLEDSAMYFCASSEAGPALEQYFGPGTRLTVT.

This clonotype has at least ten counts. The V gene is TRBV12-3 or TRBV12-4, the J gene TRBJ1-1, with a tentative D call TRBD1 (5 bases). The V end lost 3 bases, the J end lost 4 bases, and 12 bases lay between the germline ends. The length of the CDR3 is 14 residues. This CDR3 is CASSFRQGGTEAFF. CDR3 coding DNA: TGTGCCAGCAGTTTTCGGCAGGGCGGCACTGAAGCTTTCTTT.

CDR3 protein: CSAQANTEAFF. CDR3 nucleotides: TGCAGTGCTCAGGCGAACACTGAAGCTTTCTTT. V and J are TRBV20-1 and TRBJ1-1; D unresolved. This CDR3 region has 11 residues. From germline, CDR1 is DFQATT and CDR2 SNEGSKA (reference sequence). Trimming cost V 5 bases and J 1 base, with 5 bases left between them.

This clonotype has a handful of counts. The V call is TRBV6-6, the J call TRBJ1-6; 8 bases agree with TRBD1. This CDR3 region has 17 residues. The junction had 7 bases not matched to a gene; V was cut back by 6 bases and J by 0 bases. CDR1 is MNHNY and CDR2 is SVGAGI in the germline V gene (reference sequence). The CDR3 DNA is TGTGCCAGCAGGCGGGACAGGTTAAGCTCCTATAATTCACCCCTCCACTTT. This sequence encodes CASRRDRLSSYNSPLHF.

The chain is built from TRBV18 and TRBJ2-7, with D possibly matching TRBD2 (5 bases). The CDR3 loop spans 14 amino acids. With 4 bases removed from V and 2 bases from J, the gap between germline ends came to 12 bases. Germline V gene data show CDR1 as KGHSH and CDR2 as LQKENI. CDR3 bases: TGTGCCAGCTCACTTGACTACGGAGCCTACGAGCAGTACTTC. As protein: CASSLDYGAYEQYF. Variable domain in full (rest from reference TRBV18 and TRBJ2-7): NAGVMQNPRHLVRRRGQEARLRCSPMKGHSHVYWYRQLPEEGLKFMVYLQKENIIDESGMPKERFSAEFPKEGPSILRIQQVVRGDSAAYFCASSLDYGAYEQYFGPGTRLTVT.

V and J are TRBV3-1 and TRBJ1-2; D possibly corresponds to TRBD1 (5 bases). Germline V gives CDR1 LGHDT, CDR2 YNNKEL (reference sequence). The CDR3 covers 15 residues. V dropped 4 bases and J dropped 7 bases, with 19 bases sitting between them. The CDR3 DNA reads TGTGCCAGCAGCCTACGCGGGGCGGGGGAAAGTGGCTACACCTTC. Translated, it gives CASSLRGAGESGYTF.

This chain uses TRBV7-2 with TRBJ2-5; D is ambiguous. V shed 5 bases and J shed 2 bases, with 12 bases lying between them. The germline V gene encodes CDR1 SGHTA and CDR2 FQGNSA. CDR3 length equals 14 residues. CDR3: CASSPSMLQETQYF. DNA for the CDR3: TGTGCCAGCAGCCCCAGTATGTTACAAGAGACCCAGTACTTC. Supplemented by reference TRBV7-2 and TRBJ2-5, the full variable domain reads GAGVSQSPSNKVTEKGKDVELRCDPISGHTALYWYRQSLGQGLEFLIYFQGNSAPDKSGLPSDRFSAERTGGSVSTLTIQRTQQEDSAVYLCASSPSMLQETQYFGPGTRLLVL.

This clonotype was detected ten times or more. The J gene is TRBJ1-5, the V gene TRBV7-2; tentative D call: TRBD1 (5 bases). This CDR3 is built from 15 residues. Germline lookup yields CDR1 SGHTA and CDR2 FQGNSA. V lost 1 base and J lost 1, with 8 bases in between. In nucleotides, the CDR3 is TGTGCCAGCAGCTTAGGGGGGACGAGCAATCAGCCCCAGCATTTT. This gives the protein CASSLGGTSNQPQHF.

This clonotype was counted a few times. CDR3 DNA sequence: TGTGCCAGCAGCCCTGGGCCGGGGGCTGCGGGGGAGCTGTTTTTT. Protein product: CASSPGPGAAGELFF. The rearrangement links TRBV11-3 to TRBJ2-2, with D possibly called TRBD1 or TRBD2 (6 bases each). The CDR3 runs 15 residues. Trimming cost V 5 bases and J 8 bases, with 18 bases left between them. Germline V gene data show CDR1 as SGHNT and CDR2 as YENEEA.

The chain links TRBV5-1 to TRBJ2-7, with TRBD1 as a possible D gene (6 bases). The CDR3 length is 13 residues. CDR1 SGHRS and CDR2 YFSETQ come from the germline V gene. V lost 2 bases, J lost 6 bases, and 12 bases lay in between. The CDR3 protein is CASSFSGATEQYF. CDR3 sequence (DNA): TGCGCCAGCAGCTTCTCAGGGGCTACCGAGCAGTACTTC.

This chain joins TRBV5-4 and TRBJ1-1; 9 nucleotides agree with TRBD1. The CDR3 runs to 15 residues. With 4 bases clipped from V and 0 bases from J, the junction kept 4 bases outside the gene matches. The germline V gene has CDR1 SGHNT and CDR2 YYREEE (reference sequence). In nucleotides, the CDR3 is TGTGCCAGCAGCACCGGACAGGGGTTGAACACTGAAGCTTTCTTT. It codes for CASSTGQGLNTEAFF.

To note about this clonotype: A much larger clone differs from this one at a single base, so this may be a read error. The rearrangement uses TRBV12-3 or TRBV12-4 and TRBJ1-6; D unresolved. The CDR3 has 14 amino acids. V lost 6 bases to trimming and J lost 8 bases, with 14 bases between them. The CDR3 is CASSRRTPDSPLHF. The CDR3 coding sequence is TGTGCCAGCAGCCGACGGACTCCCGATTCACCCCTCCACTTT.

The chain is built from TRBV11-2 and TRBJ2-3; a possible D gene is TRBD2 (5 bases). Trimming took 4 bases from V and 1 from J, leaving 12 bases between them. Germline V lookup: CDR1 SGHAT, CDR2 FQNNGV. This CDR3 contains 15 residues. The CDR3 is CASSWRTPRTDTQYF. The CDR3 DNA sequence: TGTGCCAGCAGCTGGAGGACCCCGCGCACAGATACGCAGTATTTT.

This chain joins TRBV2 and TRBJ2-1; the match to TRBD2 covers 10 bases. The CDR3 sequence is 18 residues long. V shed 1 base and J 5 bases; nucleotides not matched to a gene: 11. Germline-derived CDR1 and CDR2 are SNHLY and FYNNEI. The CDR3 region is CASSEGGAGGPYNNEQFF. The CDR3, as DNA: TGTGCCAGCAGTGAAGGGGGAGCGGGGGGGCCTTACAACAATGAGCAGTTCTTC.

The J gene is TRBJ2-7, the V gene TRBV2, with 10 bases identical to TRBD1. The CDR3 loop spans 13 amino acids. Germline-derived CDR1 and CDR2 are SNHLY and FYNNEI. With V trimmed by 7 bases and J by 10 bases, 10 bases remained unmatched. The CDR3 DNA follows: TGTGCCAGCACTTTTGACAGGGGGCACGTCCAGTACTTC. Its translation: CASTFDRGHVQYF.

This clonotype was counted between two and nine times. This chain joins TRBV29-1 and TRBJ1-5, with D tentatively TRBD1 (5 bases). V dropped 4 bases and J dropped 3 bases, with 10 bases sitting between them. Germline values: CDR1 SQVTM, CDR2 ANQGSEA. This CDR3 has 13 residues. This CDR3 reads CSVAGTDNQPQHF. The CDR3 DNA follows: TGCAGCGTTGCCGGGACTGACAATCAGCCCCAGCATTTT.

The gene calls are TRBV7-2 and TRBJ2-7, with D perhaps given as TRBD1 or TRBD2 (5 bases each). V was trimmed by 4 bases and J by 2 bases, leaving 15 bases between them. This CDR3 is built from 15 residues. In germline, CDR1 is SGHTA, CDR2 FQGNSA. CDR3 bases: TGTGCCAGCAGCTCCCCCTCCGGGACCCCCTACGAGCAGTACTTC. Translated, it gives CASSSPSGTPYEQYF.

The chain's CDR3 is CASSDPPFSGNTIYF. The CDR3 bases are TGTGCCAGCAGCGATCCCCCGTTCTCTGGAAACACCATATATTTT. The chain employs TRBV7-9 and TRBJ1-3; D not resolved. The germline V and J ends were trimmed by 5 bases and 0 bases, with 11 bases remaining between them. The germline V gene has CDR1 SEHNR and CDR2 FQNEAQ (reference sequence). CDR3 length equals 15 residues.

This clonotype was observed a handful of times. The chain employs TRBV7-2 and TRBJ2-2; no firm D call. V shed 1 base and J shed 3 bases, with 15 bases lying between them. CDR1 is SGHTA, CDR2 FQGNSA, per germline. The CDR3 sequence is 17 residues long. The CDR3 DNA is TGTGCCAGCAGCTTAGGTCCAACCTTTTCTTACACCGGGGAGCTGTTTTTT. This encodes CASSLGPTFSYTGELFF.

The J gene is TRBJ1-2, the V gene TRBV10-3, with 7 bases that match TRBD1. Looked up from germline, CDR1 is ENHRY and CDR2 is SYGVKD. CDR3 length equals 13 residues. V was pared by 4 bases and J by 6 bases, with 5 bases of the junction left unmatched. CDR3 protein: CAISGGTENGYTF. CDR3 DNA: TGTGCCATCAGTGGCGGGACAGAAAATGGCTACACCTTC.

This clonotype showed up just a few times. The rearrangement joins TRBV18 to TRBJ1-1; D gene ambiguous. V gave up 4 bases and J gave up 3 bases, with 9 bases separating them. The germline gives CDR1 KGHSH, CDR2 LQKENI. This CDR3 comprises 13 residues. The CDR3 region is CASSQDPDTEAFF. The CDR3 region has the DNA TGTGCCAGCTCACAGGACCCGGACACTGAAGCTTTCTTT.

The chain carries TRBV20-1 and TRBJ2-3, with D perhaps TRBD2 (7 bases). There are 13 residues in the CDR3. V shed 2 bases and J shed 5 bases, with 11 bases lying between them. Per germline, CDR1 DFQATT and CDR2 SNEGSKA (reference sequence). Written as DNA, the CDR3 is TGCAGTGCTAGAACGGGGGGCAAAGATACGCAGTATTTT. Translation: CSARTGGKDTQYF.

The chain has TRBV4-2 and TRBJ2-3, with D possibly matching TRBD2 (6 bases). V lost 0 bases and J lost 0, with 13 bases in between. The CDR3 sequence is 17 residues long. Germline loops: CDR1 LGHNA, CDR2 YNFKEQ. In DNA form, the CDR3 reads TGTGCCAGCAGCCAAGATCGGGCTAGCGCGAGCACAGATACGCAGTATTTT. Amino acid sequence: CASSQDRASASTDTQYF.